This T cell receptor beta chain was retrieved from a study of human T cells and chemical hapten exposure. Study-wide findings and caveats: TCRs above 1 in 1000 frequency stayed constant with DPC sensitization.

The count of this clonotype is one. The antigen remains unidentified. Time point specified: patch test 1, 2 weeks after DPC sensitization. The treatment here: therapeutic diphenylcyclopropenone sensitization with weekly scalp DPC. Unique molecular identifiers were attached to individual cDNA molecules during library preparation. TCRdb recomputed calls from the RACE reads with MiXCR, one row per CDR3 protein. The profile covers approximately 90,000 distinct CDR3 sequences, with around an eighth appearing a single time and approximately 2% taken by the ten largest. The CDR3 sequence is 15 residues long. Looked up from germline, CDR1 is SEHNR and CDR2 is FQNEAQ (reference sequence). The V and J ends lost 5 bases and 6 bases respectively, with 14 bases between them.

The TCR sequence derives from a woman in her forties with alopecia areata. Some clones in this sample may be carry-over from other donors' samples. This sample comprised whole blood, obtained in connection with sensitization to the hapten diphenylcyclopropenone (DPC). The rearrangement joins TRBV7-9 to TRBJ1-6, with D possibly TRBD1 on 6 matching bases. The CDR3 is CASSPPGHSNSPLHF. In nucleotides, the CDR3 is TGTGCCAGCAGCCCTCCGGGACACTCTAATTCACCCCTCCACTTT.